This record covers a single TCR beta chain. Its cognate antigen has yet to be identified. No base quality values were provided; no much bigger clone lies one nucleotide off. These data belong to a study of T cells in narcolepsy listed by TCRdb under 2018. Regarding the study in general: Healthy control donors were enrolled in the study alongside patients who had narcolepsy type 1 or type 2 (NT1, NT2). To look for autoreactive T cells in narcolepsy patients that target self-antigens of hypocretin neurons (hypocretin, TRIB2), the study used TCR Vbeta sequencing to follow clonotypes in blood and CSF.

Memory CD4+ T cells were sorted ex vivo from peripheral blood of narcolepsy patients and healthy controls for TCR Vbeta sequencing. Between the V and J ends, shortened by 4 bases and 2 bases respectively, the junction contains 11 bases. From the cysteine up to the phenylalanine, the CDR3 has a length of 14 residues. Only CDR3 DNA is held: 42 bases, read in frame from base 1. CDR1 SNHLY and CDR2 FYNNEI are derived from the germline V gene. Library construction relied on the immunoSEQ multiplex PCR assay. This is the immuneACCESS table as TCRdb keeps it, with only in-frame sequences that have V and J called. A part of the clones is gone; compared with another copy, unresolved V genes explain less than half, and the rest is unexplained. This sample holds some 30,000 clones; 87% were observed only once. In total, the top ten clones hold approximately 0.8% of the sample. Summary of the overall study and its limitations: Patients and controls had similar numbers of sequenced blood memory CD4+ clonotypes, with averages of around 40,000 in patients and 30,000 to 35,000 in controls. HCRT-specific and TRIB2-specific autoreactive clonotypes were highlighted in plots that compared CD4+ T cell clonotypes in CSF versus blood from the same patient. According to the report, autoreactive clonotypes were detected serially in the blood of the same patients and of different patients, but not in healthy controls. No sequences matching autoreactive T cell clones were present in some of the blood memory CD4+ repertoires from patients and controls.

The source is a human donor with narcolepsy. The chain employs TRBV2 and TRBJ2-5; possibly the D gene is TRBD2, per 6 matching bases. The source material was CD45RA- memory CD4+ T cells from PBMCs. Reading the label with the study, this specimen's cell subset or site is: memory T cells sorted ex vivo from peripheral blood. DNA sequence: TGTGCCAGCAGTGTTAGGAGGGTTCAAGAGACCCAGTACTTC. Its coded protein is CASSVRRVQETQYF.